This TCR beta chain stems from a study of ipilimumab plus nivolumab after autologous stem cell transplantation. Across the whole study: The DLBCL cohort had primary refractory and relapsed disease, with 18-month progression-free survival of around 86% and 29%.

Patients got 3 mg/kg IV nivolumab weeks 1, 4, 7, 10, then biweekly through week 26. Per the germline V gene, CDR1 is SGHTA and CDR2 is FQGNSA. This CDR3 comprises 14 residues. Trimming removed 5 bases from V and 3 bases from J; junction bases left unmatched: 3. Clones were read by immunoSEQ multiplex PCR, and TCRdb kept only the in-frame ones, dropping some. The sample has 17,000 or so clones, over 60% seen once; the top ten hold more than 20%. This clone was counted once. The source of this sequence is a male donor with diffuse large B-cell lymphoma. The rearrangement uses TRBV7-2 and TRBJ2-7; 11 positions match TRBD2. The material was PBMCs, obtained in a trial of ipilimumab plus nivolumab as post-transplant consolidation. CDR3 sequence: CASSHTSGGYEQYF. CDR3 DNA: TGTGCCAGCAGCCACACTAGCGGGGGCTACGAGCAGTACTTC.